Here is one T cell receptor (beta chain) with its context. Amplified TCR beta CDR3 regions came from RNA transcripts. Primed by the HTBI set, a first-round RT-PCR was run on the TCR CDR3. TCRdb independently ran MiXCR on the multiplex PCR reads; one entry per CDR3 protein. The sample holds 600,000 to 850,000 distinct CDR3 sequences; around 20% are singletons and the top ten take around 17%. The sample originates from a study of T cells in Graves' hyperthyroidism and ophthalmopathy. Newly diagnosed patients aged 18 to 65 had hyperthyroidism of under 2 months' duration. The receptor's source is a woman aged 45-65 years with Graves' hyperthyroidism that later progressed to Graves' ophthalmopathy. Material: blood.

Here the CDR3 reads CASRTGAGHGYTF. CDR3 nucleotides: TGTGCCAGCAGGACAGGGGCCGGGCATGGCTACACCTTC. This sequence joins TRBV12-3 or TRBV12-4 and TRBJ1-2, with 8 bases identical to TRBD1. J gave up 6 bases and V 6 bases, and 6 bases lay outside the gene matches. The CDR3 extends over 13 amino acids.